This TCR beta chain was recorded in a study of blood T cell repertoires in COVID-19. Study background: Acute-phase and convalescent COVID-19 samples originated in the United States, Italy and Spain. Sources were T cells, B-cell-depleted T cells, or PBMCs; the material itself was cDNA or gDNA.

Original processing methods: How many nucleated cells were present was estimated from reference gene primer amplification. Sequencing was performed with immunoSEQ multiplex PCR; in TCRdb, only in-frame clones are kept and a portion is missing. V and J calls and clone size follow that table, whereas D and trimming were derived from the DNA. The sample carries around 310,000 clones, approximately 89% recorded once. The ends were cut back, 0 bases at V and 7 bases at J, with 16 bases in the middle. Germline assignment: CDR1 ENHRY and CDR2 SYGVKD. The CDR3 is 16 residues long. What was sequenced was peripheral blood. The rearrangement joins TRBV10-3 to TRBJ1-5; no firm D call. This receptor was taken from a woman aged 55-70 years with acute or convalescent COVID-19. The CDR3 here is CAISESGRAGGQPQHF. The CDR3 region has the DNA TGTGCCATCAGTGAGTCGGGGAGGGCTGGTGGGCAGCCCCAGCATTTT.